Listed below are T cell receptor beta chains from one sample, sequenced in a study of blood T cell repertoires in COVID-19. Method: immunoSEQ multiplex PCR; TCRdb's copy keeps in-frame clones and lacks some. The sample records approximately 220,000 clones, 70% to 90% being singletons. Input material: peripheral blood. The receptor set was obtained from a woman over 75 with acute or convalescent COVID-19. The CDR3 runs from the conserved cysteine through the conserved F or W. Each record gives: D gene, clone size, V gene, CDR3 length, J gene, CDR3 DNA, CDR3 protein. The D gene is left open where the match is weak. Clone size, where shown, is once, few, many, or a class for clones that have expanded.

.	.	TRBV1	13	TRBJ2-3	TGCACCAGCAGCCTACTTAGCACAGATACGCAGTATTTT	CTSSLLSTDTQYF
TRBD2	.	TRBV29-1	15	TRBJ2-3	TGCAGCGTTGACCGAGCGGGAGTGGGCACAGATACGCAGTATTTT	CSVDRAGVGTDTQYF
.	once	TRBV10-3	15	TRBJ2-1	TGTGCCATCAGTGACTCAAAACAGGGAAACAATGAGCAGTTCTTC	CAISDSKQGNNEQFF
TRBD1	.	TRBV28	17	TRBJ1-5	TGTGCCAGCAGTTTAGGAGGGACAGGGGGCGGGAGTCAGCCCCAGCATTTT	CASSLGGTGGGSQPQHF
.	.	TRBV19	13	TRBJ1-1	TGTGCCAGTAGTATAACGGGGAACACTGAAGCTTTCTTT	CASSITGNTEAFF
TRBD2	.	TRBV5-6	15	TRBJ2-5	TGTGCCAGCAGCTTTCGACTAGCGGGACTGGAGACCCAGTACTTC	CASSFRLAGLETQYF
.	.	TRBV5-1	14	TRBJ1-1	TGCGCCAGCAGCCCTAAGACAGAGAACACTGAAGCTTTCTTT	CASSPKTENTEAFF
.	.	TRBV19	15	TRBJ1-4	TGTGCCAGTAGTACCGGGTTAGCAACTAATGAAAAACTGTTTTTT	CASSTGLATNEKLFF
TRBD1	.	TRBV3-1/TRBV3-2	15	TRBJ1-1	TGTGCCAGCAGCCCTCAGACAGGGATCGTCACTGAAGCTTTCTTT	CASSPQTGIVTEAFF
.	.	TRBV4-1	14	TRBJ1-2	TGCGCCAGCAGCCAAGGTGAGACAGGCTATGGCTACACCTTC	CASSQGETGYGYTF
TRBD2	.	TRBV19	16	TRBJ2-3	TGTGCCAGTAGTATTCGGAAGGCGGGAGTGTCAGATACGCAGTATTTT	CASSIRKAGVSDTQYF
.	once	TRBV4-1	12	TRBJ1-2	TGCGCCAGCAGCACAGCTAACTATGGCTACACCTTC	CASSTANYGYTF
TRBD2	.	TRBV4-1	13	TRBJ2-1	TGCGCCAGCAGCCAAGAACCGGGACTAACCGGGATCTTC	CASSQEPGLTGIF
TRBD2	.	TRBV11-2	16	TRBJ2-2	TGTGCCAGCAGCTTAGGGTTAGCGGGAGGTTTCGGGGAGCTGTTTTTT	CASSLGLAGGFGELFF
.	.	TRBV7-8	14	TRBJ2-2	TGTGCCAGCAGCCCAGGGGCCATCACCGGGGAGCTGTTTTTT	CASSPGAITGELFF
.	.	TRBV20-1	11	TRBJ2-1	TGCAGTGCGCCCAACTTCAATGAGCAGTTCTTC	CSAPNFNEQFF
TRBD1	.	TRBV29-1	15	TRBJ2-3	TGCAGCGTTACCCCCTCCGGGACAGGGTCGGATACGCAGTATTTT	CSVTPSGTGSDTQYF
TRBD1	.	TRBV6-5	13	TRBJ1-2	TGTGCCAGCAGATTACAGGGGGCAGGTGGCTACACCTTC	CASRLQGAGGYTF
.	few	TRBV7-9	16	TRBJ2-5	TGTGCCAGCAGCCCTCTAGGAACACTAGAAAGCGAGACCCAGTACTTC	CASSPLGTLESETQYF
.	.	TRBV9	14	TRBJ2-5	TGTGCCAGCAGCGTAATCGGGGTTAGGGAGACCCAGTACTTC	CASSVIGVRETQYF
TRBD2	.	TRBV4-2	16	TRBJ2-1	TGTGCCAGCAGCCAAGAAGTGGGACTAGCGGTCAATGAGCAGTTCTTC	CASSQEVGLAVNEQFF
TRBD1	few	TRBV20-1	16	TRBJ1-6	TGCAGTGCTAGTCCCAGGGGGCGCGGTCTTAATTCACCCCTCCACTTT	CSASPRGRGLNSPLHF
.	.	TRBV4-2	17	TRBJ2-3	TGTGCCAGCAGCGCCAGTTTAGCGGATATTAGCACAGATACGCAGTATTTT	CASSASLADISTDTQYF